This TCR beta chain was identified during a study of blood T cell dynamics during melanoma immunotherapy. Study details: Patients with metastatic melanoma got pembrolizumab or nivolumab-ipilimumab as first-line care.

Details on this clone: What it binds is not known.

This sample's time point: week 3, after first cycle of checkpoint inhibitor. Prior systemic cancer therapy, immunosuppressant use and other active malignancies excluded patients. Findings of the study overall: The study could not tell melanoma-specific clones from general immune activation.

The assay was immunoSEQ multiplex PCR, and TCRdb's table has in-frame clones only and misses some. The sample holds 7,000 to 10,000 clones, more than 75% seen once. The receptor comes from a human donor with melanoma. Sequenced here: blood, sampled from a patient treated with checkpoint blockade.

The CDR3 DNA is TGCGCCAGCAGATCTAGCGGGGGGTACCAAGAGACCCAGTACTTC. Its protein is CASRSSGGYQETQYF. The rearrangement uses TRBV5-1 and TRBJ2-5; the match to TRBD2 covers 11 bases. CDR1 and CDR2 from the germline V gene are SGHRS and YFSETQ. The CDR3 spans 15 residues. Trimming at V came to 5 bases and at J to 0 bases, leaving 3 bases not matched to a gene. Looking up the rest from reference TRBV5-1 and TRBJ2-5 gives the full variable domain: KAGVTQTPRYLIKTRGQQVTLSCSPISGHRSVSWYQQTPGQGLQFLFEYFSETQRNKGNFPGRFSGRQFSNSRSEMNVSTLELGDSALYLCASRSSGGYQETQYFGPGTRLLVL.